Each of the 17 T cell receptor beta chains below was sequenced from the same sample in a study of blood T cell repertoires in COVID-19. TCRdb keeps only in-frame clones here, not all; method: immunoSEQ multiplex PCR. In the table there are about 300,000 clones, 85% to 90% of which are singletons. Material for sequencing was PBMCs or T cells enriched from blood (not recorded which). All receptors derive from a man aged 25-40 years who had recovered from COVID-19.

The J gene is TRBJ1-3, the V gene TRBV4-2, with 8 bases that match TRBD1. Trimming cost V 1 base and J 9 bases; bases outside gene matches: 5. This CDR3 is 14 amino acids long. Germline V CDR1 and CDR2: LGHNA, YNFKEQ. The DNA for the CDR3 is TGTGCCAGCAGCCAAGGAGACAGGGGAGGCACCATATATTTT. Translated, it gives CASSQGDRGGTIYF.

This sequence joins TRBV4-2 and TRBJ1-1; no firm D call. The CDR3 contains 13 residues. In germline, CDR1 is LGHNA, CDR2 YNFKEQ. Trimming took 2 bases from V and 1 from J, leaving 5 bases between them. CDR3 in DNA: TGTGCCAGCAGCCAACGGGAGAACACTGAAGCTTTCTTT. This encodes CASSQRENTEAFF.

V is TRBV5-1 and J is TRBJ2-7, with D tentatively TRBD1 (6 bases). Germline V gene lookup returns CDR1 SGHRS and CDR2 YFSETQ. The CDR3 has 13 amino acids. V dropped 4 bases and J dropped 4 bases, with 12 bases sitting between them. The CDR3, as DNA: TGCGCCAGCAGCCCATGGACAGCATACGAGCAGTACTTC. Translating gives CASSPWTAYEQYF.

The gene calls are TRBV5-1 and TRBJ2-7, with D perhaps matching TRBD2 (5 bases). Germline CDR1 reads SGHRS; CDR2 reads YFSETQ. This CDR3 has 14 amino acids. Trimming removed 4 bases from V and 3 bases from J, with 14 bases in between. CDR3 residues: CASSDLLGNYEQYF. DNA for the CDR3: TGCGCCAGCAGCGACTTACTAGGAAACTACGAGCAGTACTTC.

The genes are TRBV3-1 (or the pseudogene TRBV3-2) and TRBJ2-7, with TRBD1 matching 8 bases. CDR3 length equals 14 residues. V lost 4 bases to trimming and J lost 0 bases; unmatched junction nucleotides: 2. The germline V gene has CDR1 LGHDT and CDR2 YNNKEL (reference sequence). The DNA for the CDR3 is TGTGCCAGCAGCCGGACAGGGACCTCCTACGAGCAGTACTTC. It is translated as CASSRTGTSYEQYF.

The chain uses TRBV12-3 or TRBV12-4 and TRBJ1-2; TRBD1 agrees at 8 bases. This CDR3 is 13 amino acids long. The ends lost 7 bases at V and 6 bases at J; junction bases unmatched: 7. CDR3 loop: CASTLDRANGYTF. In DNA, the CDR3 is TGTGCCAGCACTCTGGACAGGGCTAATGGCTACACCTTC.

The V gene is TRBV28, the J gene TRBJ1-4; 10 bases line up with TRBD1. V shed 3 bases, J shed 8 bases, and the junction held 3 bases outside the gene matches. Germline V CDR1 and CDR2: MDHEN, SYDVKM. The CDR3 has 14 amino acids. The CDR3 protein is CASSLTGGDEKLFF. CDR3 sequence (DNA): TGTGCCAGCAGTTTGACAGGGGGCGACGAAAAACTGTTTTTT.

For the CDR3, the DNA is TGTGCCAGCAGCAAAAACGGGACAGGGAGACAGCCCCAGCATTTT. It specifies CASSKNGTGRQPQHF. The chain joins TRBV7-9 to TRBJ1-5; TRBD1 matches 9 bases. Germline V gives CDR1 SEHNR, CDR2 FQNEAQ (reference sequence). With 5 bases clipped from V and 7 bases from J, the junction kept 9 bases outside the gene matches. The CDR3 runs to 15 residues.

This rearrangement joins TRBV12-5 to TRBJ1-1; no firm D call. The CDR3 contains 12 residues. Between the trimmed V and J ends, which lost 3 bases and 3 bases, there was a span of 5 bases. CDR1 and CDR2 (germline): LGHNT, FRNRAP. This CDR3 reads CASGFADTEAFF. The CDR3 DNA reads as TGTGCTAGTGGTTTTGCGGACACTGAAGCTTTCTTT.

V gene TRBV3-1 (or the pseudogene TRBV3-2) combines with J gene TRBJ2-7; D remains ambiguous. Germline CDR1 LGHDT, CDR2 YNNKEL (reference sequence). Trimming pared 1 base from V and 3 bases from J, leaving 10 bases between. The CDR3 has 14 residues. CDR3 protein: CASSQGQRNYEQYF. In nucleotides, the CDR3 is TGTGCCAGCAGCCAAGGCCAGCGAAACTACGAGCAGTACTTC.

The V call is TRBV4-2, the J call TRBJ1-1; D possibly corresponds to TRBD1 (5 bases). The CDR3 runs to 16 residues. Germline CDR1 LGHNA, CDR2 YNFKEQ. Trimming left V 0 bases short and J 2 bases short, with 13 bases between. The CDR3 reads CASSQEPRGFNTEAFF. DNA for the CDR3: TGTGCCAGCAGCCAAGAGCCGCGGGGGTTTAACACTGAAGCTTTCTTT.

The chain couples TRBV2 to TRBJ2-1, with TRBD2 matching 8 bases. CDR1 SNHLY and CDR2 FYNNEI come from the germline V gene. The CDR3 extends over 15 amino acids. The junction had 8 bases not matched to a gene; V was cut back by 7 bases and J by 3 bases. As DNA, the CDR3 is TGTGCCAGCATGGTGCGCGGGGGGAGCTACAATGAGCAGTTCTTC. It codes for CASMVRGGSYNEQFF.

This rearrangement joins TRBV7-2 to TRBJ1-2; D is unresolved. V was shortened by 2 bases and J by 4 bases, with 11 bases between the two germline ends. Germline V gene sequence: CDR1 SGHTA, CDR2 FQGNSA. This CDR3 has 14 amino acids. The CDR3 loop is CASSLYDLVYGYTF. The CDR3 DNA reads as TGTGCCAGCAGCTTATACGACTTAGTCTATGGCTACACCTTC.

The chain joins TRBV5-4 to TRBJ2-3, with D maybe TRBD2 (5 bases). The V gene lost 4 bases and the J gene lost 6 bases, with 9 bases spanning the gap. Germline values: CDR1 SGHNT, CDR2 YYREEE (reference sequence). This CDR3 is built from 12 residues. Written as DNA, the CDR3 is TGTGCCAGCAGCAGAGGGTCGGATACGCAGTATTTT. This codes for CASSRGSDTQYF. The whole variable domain, remainder taken from reference TRBV5-4 and TRBJ2-3, is ETGVTQSPTHLIKTRGQQVTLRCSSQSGHNTVSWYQQALGQGPQFIFQYYREEENGRGNFPPRFSGLQFPNYSSELNVNALELDDSALYLCASSRGSDTQYFGPGTRLTVL.

J is TRBJ1-4 and V is TRBV4-1, with D possibly TRBD1 on 5 matching bases. The germline V gene has CDR1 MGHRA and CDR2 YSYEKL. This CDR3 has 13 residues. V was pared by 3 bases and J by 8 bases, with 10 bases between. The CDR3 DNA reads TGCGCCAGCAGCCACCAGGGTAAGGAAAAACTGTTTTTT. Translated, it gives CASSHQGKEKLFF.

This chain joins TRBV5-1 and TRBJ2-5; 7 positions agree with TRBD1. The J segment lost 4 bases and the V segment lost 4 bases, leaving 13 bases of the junction unmatched. CDR1 is SGHRS and CDR2 is YFSETQ in the germline V gene. This CDR3 has 16 amino acids. The CDR3, as DNA: TGCGCCAGCAGCCCCGTCGACAGGGCGATCTCAGAGACCCAGTACTTC. Protein sequence: CASSPVDRAISETQYF.

The J gene is TRBJ2-7, the V gene TRBV6-1; TRBD1 aligns across 7 bases. The CDR3 runs 13 residues. The V and J ends lost 1 base and 5 bases, in that order; junction bases with no gene match: 2. The germline gives CDR1 MNHNS, CDR2 SASEGT. CDR3 region: CASSEVTGNEQYF. The DNA for the CDR3 is TGTGCCAGCAGTGAAGTGACAGGGAACGAGCAGTACTTC.